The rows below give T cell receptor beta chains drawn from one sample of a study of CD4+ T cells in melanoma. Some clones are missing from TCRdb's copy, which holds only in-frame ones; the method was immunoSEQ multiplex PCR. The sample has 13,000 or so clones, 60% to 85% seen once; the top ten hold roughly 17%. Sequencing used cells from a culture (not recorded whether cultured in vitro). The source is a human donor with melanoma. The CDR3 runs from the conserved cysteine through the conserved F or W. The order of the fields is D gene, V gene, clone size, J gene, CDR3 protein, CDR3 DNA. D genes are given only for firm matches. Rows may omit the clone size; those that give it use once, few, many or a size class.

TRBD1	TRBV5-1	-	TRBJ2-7	CASSLGGTDSYEQYF	TGCGCCAGCAGCTTGGGTGGGACAGACTCCTACGAGCAGTACTTC
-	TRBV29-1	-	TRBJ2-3	CSVFTDTQYF	TGCAGCGTTTTCACAGATACGCAGTATTTT
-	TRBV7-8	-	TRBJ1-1	CASSLTENTEAFF	TGTGCCAGCAGCTTGACAGAGAACACTGAAGCTTTCTTT
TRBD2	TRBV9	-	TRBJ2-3	CASSVVPSGGADTQYF	TGTGCCAGCAGCGTAGTTCCTAGCGGGGGGGCAGATACGCAGTATTTT
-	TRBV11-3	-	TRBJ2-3	CASSLRSTDTQYF	TGTGCCAGCAGCCTTCGGAGCACAGATACGCAGTATTTT
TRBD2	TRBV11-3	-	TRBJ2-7	CASSVSGVSYEQYF	TGTGCCAGCAGCGTTAGCGGGGTCTCCTACGAGCAGTACTTC
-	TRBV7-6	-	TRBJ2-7	CASSKISVDSSYEQYF	TGTGCCAGCAGCAAAATTTCCGTCGATAGCTCCTACGAGCAGTACTTC
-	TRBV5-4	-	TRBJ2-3	CASSNRQSTDTQYF	TGTGCCAGCAGCAATCGACAGAGCACAGATACGCAGTATTTT
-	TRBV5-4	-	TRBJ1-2	CASSRPGLKGGYTF	TGTGCCAGCAGCCGGCCTGGATTGAAGGGTGGCTACACCTTC
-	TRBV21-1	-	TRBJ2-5	CASSKAKGVVAETQYF	TGTGCCAGCAGCAAAGCGAAAGGGGTTGTGGCAGAGACCCAGTACTTC
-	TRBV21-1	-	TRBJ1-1	CASSGLNVEAFF	TGTGCCAGCAGCGGTCTTAATGTTGAAGCTTTCTTT
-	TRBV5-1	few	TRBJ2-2	CASSLNSDTGELFF	TGCGCCAGCAGCTTGAACAGCGACACCGGGGAGCTGTTTTTT
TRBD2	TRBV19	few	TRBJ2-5	CASSIEAPRGLAGLEETQYF	TGTGCCAGTAGTATAGAGGCCCCCCGAGGACTAGCGGGGTTAGAGGAGACCCAGTACTTC
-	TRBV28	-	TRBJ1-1	CATGRPGVPEAFF	TGTGCCACAGGACGGCCGGGGGTCCCTGAAGCTTTCTTT
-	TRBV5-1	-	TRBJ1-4	CASSVGGILYEKLFF	TGCGCCAGCAGCGTGGGGGGTATTCTTTATGAAAAACTGTTTTTT
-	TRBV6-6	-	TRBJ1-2	CASRFGQRDGYTF	TGTGCCAGCAGATTCGGACAGCGCGATGGCTACACCTTC
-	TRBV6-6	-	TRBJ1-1	CASRTRGENTEAFF	TGTGCCAGCAGAACCAGGGGAGAGAACACTGAAGCTTTCTTT
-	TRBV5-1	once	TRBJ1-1	CASSPIPNTEAFF	TGCGCCAGCAGCCCAATTCCGAACACTGAAGCTTTCTTT
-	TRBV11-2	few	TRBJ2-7	CASSLAAGYPYEQYF	TGTGCCAGCAGCTTAGCGGCAGGGTACCCATACGAGCAGTACTTC
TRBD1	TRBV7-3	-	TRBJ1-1	CASSFAGGSYTEAFF	TGTGCCAGCAGCTTCGCAGGGGGCAGCTACACTGAAGCTTTCTTT
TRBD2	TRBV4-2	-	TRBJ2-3	CASSQEGPTSGITDTQYF	TGTGCCAGCAGCCAGGAAGGCCCCACTAGCGGGATCACAGATACGCAGTATTTT
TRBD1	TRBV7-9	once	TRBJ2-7	CASSQRDRGRGEQYF	TGTGCCAGCAGCCAGCGGGACAGGGGGCGAGGCGAGCAGTACTTC